The 24 T cell receptor beta chains listed next were all sequenced from one sample in a study of blood T cell repertoires in COVID-19. The data were produced by immunoSEQ multiplex PCR, yet TCRdb's version contains in-frame clones alone and is incomplete. The table lists around 300,000 clones, 80% to 90% of them singletons. The sample consisted of peripheral blood. These TCRs come from a woman aged 45-65 years who had recovered from COVID-19.

Note on this clone: The sample contains more than one DNA sequence encoding this CDR3. The CDR3, as DNA: TGTGCCAGCTCCACAGGGGAAGAGACCCAGTACTTC. Translation gives CASSTGEETQYF. The chain links TRBV18 to TRBJ2-5; TRBD1 aligns across 7 bases. In germline, CDR1 is KGHSH, CDR2 LQKENI. The CDR3 is 12 residues long. The V gene end was trimmed by 6 bases and the J gene end by 3 bases; junction bases not matched to a gene: 1.

CDR3 DNA sequence: TGTGCCAGCAGTCAACAACAGGGTTCCCCCTACAATGAGCAGTTCTTC. This sequence encodes CASSQQQGSPYNEQFF. This sequence joins TRBV28 and TRBJ2-1; the D gene is possibly TRBD1 (6 bases). V was cut by 5 bases and J by 2 bases, with 16 bases left in between. This CDR3 contains 16 residues. The V gene's germline CDR1 is MDHEN and CDR2 SYDVKM.

The CDR3 sequence is CASSQGLAQETQYF. CDR3 DNA sequence: TGCGCCAGCAGCCAAGGGCTAGCTCAAGAGACCCAGTACTTC. This chain links TRBV4-3 with TRBJ2-5; possible D gene TRBD2, 5 bases. CDR1 is LGHNA, CDR2 YSLEER, per germline. V was pared by 1 base and J by 2 bases, with 8 bases between. The CDR3 spans 14 residues.

The chain is built from TRBV18 and TRBJ2-6, with 10 bases that match TRBD1. CDR3 size: 17 residues. V lost 2 bases to trimming and J lost 1 base; unmatched junction nucleotides: 2. Germline V gene data show CDR1 as KGHSH and CDR2 as LQKENI. CDR3 sequence (DNA): TGTGCCAGCTCACCAGGGACAGGGGCATCTGGGGCCAACGTCCTGACTTTC. This encodes CASSPGTGASGANVLTF.

This chain links TRBV7-2 with TRBJ2-3; TRBD2 matches at 9 bases. The CDR3 is 13 amino acids. Germline V gives CDR1 SGHTA, CDR2 FQGNSA. Trimming cost V 5 bases and J 11 bases; bases outside gene matches: 8. The CDR3 DNA reads TGTGCCAGCAGCGCCGATAGCGGGAGACGGCAGTATTTT. Amino acids: CASSADSGRRQYF.

This clone appeared a single time. The rearrangement joins TRBV10-1 to TRBJ2-7; D possibly corresponds to TRBD2 (5 bases). Germline assignment: CDR1 WNHNN and CDR2 SYGVQD (reference sequence). The CDR3 totals 13 residues. V dropped 11 bases and J dropped 3 bases, with 17 bases sitting between them. The CDR3 sequence: CAPGTRGIYEQYF. DNA for the CDR3: TGCGCCCCAGGCACCCGGGGAATCTACGAGCAGTACTTC.

The rearrangement uses TRBV24-1 and TRBJ1-3; D is undetermined. V lost 2 bases and J 0 bases, leaving 13 bases between the germline ends. Germline V gives CDR1 KGHDR, CDR2 SFDVKD. The CDR3 has 17 residues. The DNA for the CDR3 is TGTGCCACCAGTGATTCGACCAGTGGAGGCTCTGGAAACACCATATATTTT. Translating gives CATSDSTSGGSGNTIYF.

The chain joins TRBV5-1 to TRBJ2-7; 9 nucleotides match TRBD1. Trimming removed 0 bases from V and 3 bases from J; junction bases left unmatched: 4. The CDR3 has 15 residues. Germline-derived CDR1 and CDR2 are SGHRS and YFSETQ. CDR3 loop: CASSLGGTGYYEQYF. The CDR3 coding sequence is TGCGCCAGCAGCTTGGGCGGGACAGGGTACTACGAGCAGTACTTC.

This sequence joins TRBV7-8 and TRBJ1-5, with D uncertain. V was trimmed by 2 bases and J by 3 bases, leaving 5 bases between them. The CDR3 contains 13 residues. Germline assignment: CDR1 SGHVS and CDR2 FQNEAQ. CDR3 residues: CASSLSINQPQHF. The CDR3 nucleotides read TGTGCCAGCAGCTTATCAATCAATCAGCCCCAGCATTTT.

The V and J genes are TRBV11-3 and TRBJ1-1; D gene ambiguous. With 3 bases removed from V and 8 bases from J, the gap between germline ends came to 13 bases. This CDR3 is 13 amino acids long. Germline CDR1 reads SGHNT; CDR2 reads YENEEA. CDR3 DNA: TGTGCCAGCAGCTTGGAGCGCAATAGAGAAGCTTTCTTT. This gives the protein CASSLERNREAFF.

The chain is built from TRBV29-1 and TRBJ2-1; a possible D gene is TRBD1 (5 bases). CDR1 SQVTM and CDR2 ANQGSEA come from the germline V gene. V gave up 7 bases and J gave up 9 bases, with 16 bases separating them. There are 12 residues in the CDR3. The CDR3 sequence: CSGLTGFGEQFF. CDR3 nucleotide sequence: TGCAGCGGATTAACAGGTTTCGGTGAGCAGTTCTTC.

The CDR3 region is CASSYSQGANYGYTF. CDR3 bases: TGTGCCAGCAGTTACTCCCAGGGCGCTAACTATGGCTACACCTTC. The chain recombines TRBV6-2 or TRBV6-3 with TRBJ1-2; D is possibly TRBD1 (5 bases). With 0 bases removed from V and 0 bases from J, the gap between germline ends came to 8 bases. The germline CDR1 and CDR2 sequences are MNHEY and SVGEGT. This CDR3 has 15 residues.

This chain links TRBV7-7 with TRBJ2-7, with 8 nucleotides matching TRBD1. V trimming: 5 bases; J trimming: 7 bases; junction bases outside the gene matches: 10. Germline V gene sequence: CDR1 SSHAT, CDR2 FNYEAQ (reference sequence). CDR3 length: 14 residues. For the CDR3, the DNA is TGTGCCAGCAGCAACAGGGGGGAGTTTGTAGAGCAGTACTTC. As protein: CASSNRGEFVEQYF.

The DNA of the CDR3 is TGTGCCAGCAGCCAAGTTCTCCAGGGGGGAAATTCACCCCTCCACTTT. Its protein product is CASSQVLQGGNSPLHF. The chain is built from TRBV3-1 (or the pseudogene TRBV3-2) and TRBJ1-6, with 7 bases aligning to TRBD1. Germline V gives CDR1 LGHDT, CDR2 YNNKEL (reference sequence). This CDR3 is built from 16 residues. V shed 1 base and J 7 bases; nucleotides not matched to a gene: 7.

The chain employs TRBV6-5 and TRBJ2-4, with a weak D call TRBD2 (5 bases). CDR1 is MNHEY, CDR2 SVGAGI, per germline. This CDR3 spans 15 amino acids. V was clipped by 3 bases and J by 6 bases, with 15 bases between them. The CDR3 here is CASSYGRAGGNIQYF. The CDR3 nucleotides read TGTGCCAGCAGTTATGGGCGGGCCGGAGGAAACATTCAGTACTTC.

This chain joins TRBV19 and TRBJ2-1; the D gene is possibly TRBD1 (6 bases). The CDR3 covers 13 residues. CDR1 is LNHDA, CDR2 SQIVND, per germline (reference sequence). The V gene lost 3 bases and the J gene lost 10 bases, with 13 bases spanning the gap. As DNA, the CDR3 is TGTGCCAGTAGTATCAACAGGGTAGGAGAGCAGTTCTTC. Residues: CASSINRVGEQFF.

CDR3 in DNA: TGTGCCAGCAGTGCCGGTACAGGGGCAGATACGCAGTATTTT. Its protein is CASSAGTGADTQYF. V is TRBV6-2 or TRBV6-3 and J is TRBJ2-3; 7 bases line up with TRBD1. This CDR3 has 14 residues. The germline V gene has CDR1 MNHEY and CDR2 SVGEGT. V was clipped by 5 bases and J by 4 bases; unmatched bases: 6.

The V call is TRBV6-6, the J call TRBJ1-4; the D gene is possibly TRBD1 (6 bases). Germline CDR1 is MNHNY and CDR2 is SVGAGI (reference sequence). Trimming removed 2 bases at V and 15 bases at J, with 13 bases between. The CDR3 consists of 12 residues. CDR3 loop: CASSYPTGTLFF. In DNA form, the CDR3 reads TGTGCCAGCAGTTACCCTACCGGGACATTGTTTTTT.

The gene calls are TRBV7-6 and TRBJ2-1, with 12 bases matching TRBD1. This CDR3 is 16 amino acids long. Germline V gene sequence: CDR1 SGHVS, CDR2 FNYEAQ. V lost 1 base, J lost 7 bases, and 5 bases stayed unmatched. The CDR3: CASSLGGTGGFNEQFF. The CDR3 coding sequence is TGTGCCAGCAGCTTAGGGGGGACAGGGGGCTTTAATGAGCAGTTCTTC.

J is TRBJ1-1 and V is TRBV7-9; 9 bases align to TRBD1. The CDR3 is 14 amino acids. Per germline, CDR1 SEHNR and CDR2 FQNEAQ (reference sequence). The V and J ends lost 4 bases and 8 bases, in that order; junction bases with no gene match: 8. The CDR3 region is CASSSDRGIAEAFF. DNA for the CDR3: TGTGCCAGCAGCTCGGACAGGGGAATTGCGGAAGCTTTCTTT.

The rearrangement links TRBV6-1 to TRBJ2-1, with 8 bases matching TRBD1. The CDR3 runs to 13 residues. Germline CDR1 MNHNS, CDR2 SASEGT. The trim removed 2 bases at V and 7 bases at J, leaving 1 base unmatched. The CDR3 loop reads CASSEQGANEQFF. CDR3 sequence (DNA): TGTGCCAGCAGTGAACAGGGGGCTAATGAGCAGTTCTTC.

The genes are TRBV6-2 or TRBV6-3 and TRBJ1-1; TRBD1 agrees at 9 bases. The CDR3 has 14 amino acids. V dropped 5 bases and J dropped 1; count of bases not matched to a gene: 2. Germline V gene lookup returns CDR1 MNHEY and CDR2 SVGEGT. CDR3 in amino acids: CASSRDRANTEAFF. The DNA for the CDR3 is TGTGCCAGCAGTCGGGACAGGGCGAACACTGAAGCTTTCTTT.

The chain is built from TRBV28 and TRBJ2-5; 12 nucleotides line up with TRBD2. The germline V gene has CDR1 MDHEN and CDR2 SYDVKM. CDR3 length equals 15 residues. The V segment lost 5 bases and the J segment 5 bases; nucleotides outside the gene matches: 6. CDR3 region: CASSPRTSGRETQYF. The CDR3 bases are TGTGCCAGCAGTCCCCGAACTAGCGGGAGGGAGACCCAGTACTTC.

This clone was detected a few times. The chain combines TRBV6-1 with TRBJ1-2; no clear D gene. CDR3 length equals 14 residues. V lost 2 bases, J lost 8 bases, and 15 bases lay in between. Per germline, CDR1 MNHNS and CDR2 SASEGT. CDR3 in amino acids: CASSEPDGVRGYTF. DNA of the CDR3: TGTGCCAGCAGTGAACCTGACGGGGTACGAGGCTACACCTTC.